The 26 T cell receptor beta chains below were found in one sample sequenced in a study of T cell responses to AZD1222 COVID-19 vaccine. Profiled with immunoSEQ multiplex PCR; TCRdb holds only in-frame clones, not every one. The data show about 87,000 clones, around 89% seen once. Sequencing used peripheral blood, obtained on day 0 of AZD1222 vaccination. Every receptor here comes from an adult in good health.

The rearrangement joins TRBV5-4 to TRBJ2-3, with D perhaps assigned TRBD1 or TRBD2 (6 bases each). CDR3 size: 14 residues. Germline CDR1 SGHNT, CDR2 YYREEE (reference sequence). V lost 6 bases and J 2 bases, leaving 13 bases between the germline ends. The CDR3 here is CASTKGGTTDTQYF. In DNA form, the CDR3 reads TGTGCCAGCACGAAAGGGGGGACCACAGATACGCAGTATTTT.

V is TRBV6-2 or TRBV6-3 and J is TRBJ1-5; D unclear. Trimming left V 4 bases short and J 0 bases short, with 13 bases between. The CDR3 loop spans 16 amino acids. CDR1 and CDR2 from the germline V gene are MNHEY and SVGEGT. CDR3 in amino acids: CASSSRRLNSNQPQHF. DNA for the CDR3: TGTGCCAGCAGTTCAAGGCGGTTAAATAGCAATCAGCCCCAGCATTTT.

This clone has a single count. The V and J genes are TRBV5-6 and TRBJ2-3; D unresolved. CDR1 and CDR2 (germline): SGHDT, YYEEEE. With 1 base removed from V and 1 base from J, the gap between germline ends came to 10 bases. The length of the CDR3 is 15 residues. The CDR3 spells CASSLNGYGTDTQYF. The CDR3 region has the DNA TGTGCCAGCAGCTTGAACGGGTACGGCACAGATACGCAGTATTTT. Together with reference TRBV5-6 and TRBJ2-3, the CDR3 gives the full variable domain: DAGVTQSPTHLIKTRGQQVTLRCSPKSGHDTVSWYQQALGQGPQFIFQYYEEEERQRGNFPDRFSGHQFPNYSSELNVNALLLGDSALYLCASSLNGYGTDTQYFGPGTRLTVL.

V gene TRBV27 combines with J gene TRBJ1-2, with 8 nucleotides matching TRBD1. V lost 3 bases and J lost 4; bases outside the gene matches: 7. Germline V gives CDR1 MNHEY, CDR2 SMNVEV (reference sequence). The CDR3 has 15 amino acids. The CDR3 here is CASSFGGTGGYGYTF. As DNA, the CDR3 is TGTGCCAGCAGTTTCGGAGGGACAGGAGGCTATGGCTACACCTTC.

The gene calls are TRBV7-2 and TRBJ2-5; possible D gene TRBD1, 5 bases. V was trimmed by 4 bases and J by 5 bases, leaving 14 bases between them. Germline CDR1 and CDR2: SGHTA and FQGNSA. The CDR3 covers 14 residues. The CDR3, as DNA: TGTGCCAGCAGCTCCAGGGCGGACGGCGAGACCCAGTACTTC. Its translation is CASSSRADGETQYF.

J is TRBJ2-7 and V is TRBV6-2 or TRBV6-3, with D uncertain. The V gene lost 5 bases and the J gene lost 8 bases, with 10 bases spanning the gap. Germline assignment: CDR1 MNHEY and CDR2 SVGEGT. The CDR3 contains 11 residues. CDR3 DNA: TGTGCCAGCAGTGGCCAGGCGAAGCAGTACTTC. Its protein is CASSGQAKQYF.

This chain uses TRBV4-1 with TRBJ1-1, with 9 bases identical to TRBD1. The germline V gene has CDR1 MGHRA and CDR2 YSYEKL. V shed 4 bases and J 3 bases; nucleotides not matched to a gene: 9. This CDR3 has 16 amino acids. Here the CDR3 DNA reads TGCGCCAGCAGCCCGAAGGGACAGGGCGGGGACACTGAAGCTTTCTTT. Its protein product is CASSPKGQGGDTEAFF.

The CDR3 sequence is CASSVEGSRVGNTIYF. For the CDR3, the DNA is TGTGCCAGCAGCGTAGAGGGGTCGAGGGTCGGAAACACCATATATTTT. The chain combines TRBV9 with TRBJ1-3; TRBD1 is a possible D gene (5 bases). Trimming took 0 bases from V and 4 from J, leaving 14 bases between them. The CDR3 has 16 residues. The germline gives CDR1 SGDLS, CDR2 YYNGEE.

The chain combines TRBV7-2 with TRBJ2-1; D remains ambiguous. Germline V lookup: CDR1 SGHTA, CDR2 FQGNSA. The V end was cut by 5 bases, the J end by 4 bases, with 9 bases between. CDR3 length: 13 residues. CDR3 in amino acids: CASSAGSYNEQFF. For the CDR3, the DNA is TGTGCCAGCAGCGCCGGGTCGTACAATGAGCAGTTCTTC.

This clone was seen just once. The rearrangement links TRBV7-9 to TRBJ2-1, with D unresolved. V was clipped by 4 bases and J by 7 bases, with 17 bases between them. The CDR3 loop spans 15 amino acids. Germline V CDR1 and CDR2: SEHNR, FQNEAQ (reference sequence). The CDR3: CASSSQIPLTNEQFF. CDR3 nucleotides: TGTGCCAGCAGCTCACAGATCCCACTTACAAATGAGCAGTTCTTC.

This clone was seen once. CDR3 loop: CASSLAGQEGYTF. CDR3 coding DNA: TGTGCCAGCAGTTTAGCCGGACAGGAAGGCTACACCTTC. This chain joins TRBV12-3 or TRBV12-4 and TRBJ1-2; 7 bases agree with TRBD1. The CDR3 contains 13 residues. Trimming took 0 bases from V and 8 from J; bases not matched to a gene: 3.

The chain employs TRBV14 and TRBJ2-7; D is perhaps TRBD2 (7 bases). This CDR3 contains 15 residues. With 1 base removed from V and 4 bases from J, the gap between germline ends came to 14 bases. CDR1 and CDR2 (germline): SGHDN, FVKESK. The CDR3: CASSQGRGPGYEQYF. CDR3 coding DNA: TGTGCCAGCAGCCAAGGGCGGGGGCCGGGGTACGAGCAGTACTTC. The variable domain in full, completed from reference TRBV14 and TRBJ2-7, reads EAGVTQFPSHSVIEKGQTVTLRCDPISGHDNLYWYRRVMGKEIKFLLHFVKESKQDESGMPNNRFLAERTGGTYSTLKVQPAELEDSGVYFCASSQGRGPGYEQYFGPGTRLTVT.

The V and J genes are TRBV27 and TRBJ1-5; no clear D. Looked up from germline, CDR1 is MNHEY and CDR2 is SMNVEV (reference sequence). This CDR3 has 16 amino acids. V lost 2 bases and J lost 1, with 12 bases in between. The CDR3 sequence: CASSLRPRESNQPQHF. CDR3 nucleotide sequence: TGTGCCAGCAGTTTACGGCCCCGAGAGAGCAATCAGCCCCAGCATTTT.

The chain's CDR3 is CASSRDRGQVDTQYF. CDR3 sequence (DNA): TGTGCCAGCAGCAGGGACAGGGGGCAAGTAGATACGCAGTATTTT. The genes are TRBV7-8 and TRBJ2-3; 12 nucleotides line up with TRBD1. V lost 5 bases and J lost 5; bases outside the gene matches: 5. This CDR3 has 15 amino acids. Germline CDR1 reads SGHVS; CDR2 reads FQNEAQ.

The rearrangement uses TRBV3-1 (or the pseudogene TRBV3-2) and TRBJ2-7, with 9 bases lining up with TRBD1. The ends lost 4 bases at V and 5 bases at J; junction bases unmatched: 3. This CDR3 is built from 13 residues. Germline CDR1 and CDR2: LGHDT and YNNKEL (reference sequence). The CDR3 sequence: CASSRGQGNEQYF. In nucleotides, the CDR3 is TGTGCCAGCAGCCGGGGACAGGGCAACGAGCAGTACTTC.

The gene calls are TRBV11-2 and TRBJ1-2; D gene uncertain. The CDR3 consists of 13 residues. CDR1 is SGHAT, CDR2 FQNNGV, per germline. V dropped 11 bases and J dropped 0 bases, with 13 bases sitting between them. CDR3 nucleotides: TGTGCCTTTCCCCCGCTTACTAACTATGGCTACACCTTC. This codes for CAFPPLTNYGYTF. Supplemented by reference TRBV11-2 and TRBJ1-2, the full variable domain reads EAGVAQSPRYKIIEKRQSVAFWCNPISGHATLYWYQQILGQGPKLLIQFQNNGVVDDSQLPKDRFSAERLKGVDSTLKIQPAKLEDSAVYLCAFPPLTNYGYTFGSGTRLTVV.

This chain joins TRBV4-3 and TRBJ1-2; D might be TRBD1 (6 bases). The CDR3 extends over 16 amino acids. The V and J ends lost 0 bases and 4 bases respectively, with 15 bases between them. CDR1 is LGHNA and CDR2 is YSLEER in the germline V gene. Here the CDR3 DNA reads TGCGCCAGCAGCCAAGATGGGGGGGGGCCGTCCTATGGCTACACCTTC. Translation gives CASSQDGGGPSYGYTF.

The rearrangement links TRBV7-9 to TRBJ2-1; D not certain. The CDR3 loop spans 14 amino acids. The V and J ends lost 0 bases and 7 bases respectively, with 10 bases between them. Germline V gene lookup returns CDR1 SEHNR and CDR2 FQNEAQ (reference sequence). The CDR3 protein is CASSLASRWNEQFF. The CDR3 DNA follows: TGTGCCAGCAGCTTAGCTAGCAGGTGGAATGAGCAGTTCTTC.

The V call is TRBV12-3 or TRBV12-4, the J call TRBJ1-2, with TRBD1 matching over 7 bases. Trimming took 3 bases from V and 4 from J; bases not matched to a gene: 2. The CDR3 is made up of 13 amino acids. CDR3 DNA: TGTGCCAGCAGTTTGCAGGGGGTCTATGGCTACACCTTC. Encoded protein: CASSLQGVYGYTF.

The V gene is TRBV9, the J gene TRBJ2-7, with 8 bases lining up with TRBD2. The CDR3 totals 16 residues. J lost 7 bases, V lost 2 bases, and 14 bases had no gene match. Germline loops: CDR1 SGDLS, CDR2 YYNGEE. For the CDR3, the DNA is TGTGCCAGCAGCGTCGGTAGTCGGGGGGGCCCGGCTGAGCAGTACTTC. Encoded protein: CASSVGSRGGPAEQYF.

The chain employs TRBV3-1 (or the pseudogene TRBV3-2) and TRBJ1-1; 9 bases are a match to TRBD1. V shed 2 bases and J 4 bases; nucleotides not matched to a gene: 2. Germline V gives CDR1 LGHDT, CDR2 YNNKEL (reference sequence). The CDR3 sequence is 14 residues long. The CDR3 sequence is CASSQQDRGTEAFF. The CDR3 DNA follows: TGTGCCAGCAGCCAACAGGACAGGGGCACTGAAGCTTTCTTT.

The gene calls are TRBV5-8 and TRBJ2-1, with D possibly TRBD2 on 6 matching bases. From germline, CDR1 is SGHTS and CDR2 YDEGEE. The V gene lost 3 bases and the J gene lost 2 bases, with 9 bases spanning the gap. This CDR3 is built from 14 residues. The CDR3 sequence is CASSSRGTYNEQFF. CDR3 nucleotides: TGTGCCAGCAGCTCTCGGGGGACCTACAATGAGCAGTTCTTC.

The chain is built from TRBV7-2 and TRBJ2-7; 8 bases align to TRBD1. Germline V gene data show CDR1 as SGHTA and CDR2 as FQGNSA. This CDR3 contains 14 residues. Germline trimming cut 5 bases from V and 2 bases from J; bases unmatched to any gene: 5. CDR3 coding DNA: TGTGCCAGCAGCCCCGGGACAGGACCCTACGAGCAGTACTTC. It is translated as CASSPGTGPYEQYF. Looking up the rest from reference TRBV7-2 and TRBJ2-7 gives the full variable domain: GAGVSQSPSNKVTEKGKDVELRCDPISGHTALYWYRQSLGQGLEFLIYFQGNSAPDKSGLPSDRFSAERTGGSVSTLTIQRTQQEDSAVYLCASSPGTGPYEQYFGPGTRLTVT.

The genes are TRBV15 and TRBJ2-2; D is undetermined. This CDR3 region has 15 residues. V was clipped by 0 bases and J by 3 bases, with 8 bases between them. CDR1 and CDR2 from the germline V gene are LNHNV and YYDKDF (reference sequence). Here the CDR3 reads CATSREYSDTGELFF. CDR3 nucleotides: TGTGCCACCAGCAGAGAATACAGTGACACCGGGGAGCTGTTTTTT.

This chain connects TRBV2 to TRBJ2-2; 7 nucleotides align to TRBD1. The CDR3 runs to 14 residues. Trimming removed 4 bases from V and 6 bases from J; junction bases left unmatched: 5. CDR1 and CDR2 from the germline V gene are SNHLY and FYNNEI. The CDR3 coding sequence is TGTGCCAGCAGTGTGGCAGGGGGTGCCGGGGAGCTGTTTTTT. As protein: CASSVAGGAGELFF. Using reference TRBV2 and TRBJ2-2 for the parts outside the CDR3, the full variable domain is EPEVTQTPSHQVTQMGQEVILRCVPISNHLYFYWYRQILGQKVEFLVSFYNNEISEKSEIFDDQFSVERPDGSNFTLKIRSTKLEDSAMYFCASSVAGGAGELFFGEGSRLTVL.

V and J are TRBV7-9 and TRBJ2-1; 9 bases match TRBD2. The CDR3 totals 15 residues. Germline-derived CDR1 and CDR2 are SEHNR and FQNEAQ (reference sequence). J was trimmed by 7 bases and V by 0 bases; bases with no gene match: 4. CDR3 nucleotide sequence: TGTGCCAGCAGCTTAGCGGGACTAGCTACTAATGAGCAGTTCTTC. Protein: CASSLAGLATNEQFF.